These 10 T cell receptor beta chains were sequenced from one sample in a study of CD4+ T cells in melanoma. Profiling relied on immunoSEQ multiplex PCR, and the TCRdb table lists in-frame clones only, not all of them. The data show some 15,000 clones, with 63% seen just once and 15% to 18% held by the top ten. Sequences were obtained from cells from a culture (not recorded whether cultured in vitro). These receptors were collected from a human donor with melanoma.

The V and J genes are TRBV5-4 and TRBJ2-2, with 14 bases identical to TRBD2. CDR1 is SGHNT and CDR2 is YYREEE in the germline V gene (reference sequence). The CDR3 totals 16 residues. V shed 3 bases, J shed 7 bases, and the junction held 5 bases outside the gene matches. The CDR3 bases are TGTGCCAGCAGCTCCTGGACTAGCGGGGGGAGCGGGGAGCTGTTTTTT. This sequence encodes CASSSWTSGGSGELFF.

The gene calls are TRBV6-6 and TRBJ1-1; D gene unclear. The CDR3 runs 13 residues. CDR1 is MNHNY and CDR2 is SVGAGI in the germline V gene (reference sequence). Trimming shortened V by 5 bases and J by 6 bases, and 13 bases separated the two germline ends. The CDR3 DNA reads as TGTGCCAGCAGTCAAAGCCCACGGTCTGAAGCTTTCTTT. This translates into CASSQSPRSEAFF.

The V and J genes are TRBV6-1 and TRBJ2-4; no reliable D call. The length of the CDR3 is 11 residues. In germline, CDR1 is MNHNS, CDR2 SASEGT. The V gene lost 4 bases and the J gene lost 9 bases, with 7 bases spanning the gap. CDR3 DNA sequence: TGTGCCAGCAGTGTGGTCACCATTCAGTACTTC. It yields the protein CASSVVTIQYF.

The V and J genes are TRBV5-6 and TRBJ1-1; 11 positions match TRBD1. The J segment lost 7 bases and the V segment lost 2 bases, leaving 10 bases of the junction unmatched. Germline V gene lookup returns CDR1 SGHDT and CDR2 YYEEEE. CDR3 size: 16 residues. CDR3 in DNA: TGTGCCAGCAGCTTATTCGGACAGGGGGCGCGGGGTGAAGCTTTCTTT. Protein product: CASSLFGQGARGEAFF. The whole variable domain, remainder taken from reference TRBV5-6 and TRBJ1-1, is DAGVTQSPTHLIKTRGQQVTLRCSPKSGHDTVSWYQQALGQGPQFIFQYYEEEERQRGNFPDRFSGHQFPNYSSELNVNALLLGDSALYLCASSLFGQGARGEAFFGQGTRLTVV.

By proportion, this clone is medium-sized (0.01 to 0.1%). The CDR3 region has the DNA TGTGCCAGCAGCGTAACATTCCCAGGGGAAGCTTTCTTT. This codes for CASSVTFPGEAFF. This chain links TRBV9 with TRBJ1-1, with TRBD1 as a possible D gene (5 bases). The CDR3 runs 13 residues. Trimming removed 1 base from V and 8 bases from J, with 12 bases in between. CDR1 is SGDLS, CDR2 YYNGEE, per germline.

This clone has a single count. The CDR3: CASSVGTGTEAFF. As DNA, the CDR3 is TGTGCCAGCAGTGTCGGGACAGGCACTGAAGCTTTCTTT. The chain links TRBV2 to TRBJ1-1; 8 positions agree with TRBD1. Per germline, CDR1 SNHLY and CDR2 FYNNEI. The CDR3 is made up of 13 amino acids. V lost 4 bases to trimming and J lost 4 bases; unmatched junction nucleotides: 2. Combining the CDR3 with reference TRBV2 and TRBJ1-1 gives the whole variable domain EPEVTQTPSHQVTQMGQEVILRCVPISNHLYFYWYRQILGQKVEFLVSFYNNEISEKSEIFDDQFSVERPDGSNFTLKIRSTKLEDSAMYFCASSVGTGTEAFFGQGTRLTVV.

This chain uses TRBV27 with TRBJ2-3; 10 bases agree with TRBD2. Germline values: CDR1 MNHEY, CDR2 SMNVEV (reference sequence). This CDR3 has 15 amino acids. The ends lost 5 bases at V and 5 bases at J; junction bases unmatched: 7. Written as DNA, the CDR3 is TGTGCCAGCAGTAAAGCTCTAGCGGGGGTAGATACGCAGTATTTT. This gives the protein CASSKALAGVDTQYF.

This chain uses TRBV18 with TRBJ2-5; TRBD2 matches at 10 bases. CDR1 is KGHSH and CDR2 is LQKENI in the germline V gene. There are 17 residues in the CDR3. Trimming at V came to 3 bases and at J to 3 bases, leaving 10 bases not matched to a gene. CDR3 in amino acids: CASSPLELAGREETQYF. CDR3 nucleotides: TGTGCCAGCTCACCGCTTGAACTAGCGGGGCGGGAAGAGACCCAGTACTTC.

This clone was recorded a few times. The chain couples TRBV19 to TRBJ1-2, with 8 bases that match TRBD1. The CDR3 has 15 residues. Per the germline V gene, CDR1 is LNHDA and CDR2 is SQIVND (reference sequence). V trimming: 7 bases; J trimming: 3 bases; junction bases outside the gene matches: 10. The CDR3 nucleotides read TGTGCCAGTACTCGACAGGGGTTTAGCGACTATGGCTACACCTTC. It specifies CASTRQGFSDYGYTF. The full variable domain, completed using reference TRBV19 and TRBJ1-2, is DGGITQSPKYLFRKEGQNVTLSCEQNLNHDAMYWYRQDPGQGLRLIYYSQIVNDFQKGDIAEGYSVSREKKESFPLTVTSAQKNPTAFYLCASTRQGFSDYGYTFGSGTRLTVV.

V and J are TRBV6-5 and TRBJ2-2; TRBD1 aligns across 7 bases. V lost 7 bases, J lost 4 bases, and 6 bases stayed unmatched. Per the germline V gene, CDR1 is MNHEY and CDR2 is SVGAGI. This CDR3 is 14 amino acids long. The CDR3: CASTGTARTGELFF. The DNA of the CDR3 is TGTGCCAGCACAGGGACAGCCCGCACCGGGGAGCTGTTTTTT.